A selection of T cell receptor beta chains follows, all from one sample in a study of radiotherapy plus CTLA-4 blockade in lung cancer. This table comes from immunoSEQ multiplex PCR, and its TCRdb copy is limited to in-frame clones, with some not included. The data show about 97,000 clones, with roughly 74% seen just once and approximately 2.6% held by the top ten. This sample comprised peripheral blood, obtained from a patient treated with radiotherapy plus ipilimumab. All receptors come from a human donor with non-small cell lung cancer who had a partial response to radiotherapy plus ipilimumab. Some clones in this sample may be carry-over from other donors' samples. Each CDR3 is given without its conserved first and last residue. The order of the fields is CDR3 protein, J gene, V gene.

CDR3: ASSESGGAGYNEQF
J: TRBJ2-1
V: TRBV2

CDR3: ASRTPGTGDQPQH
J: TRBJ1-5
V: TRBV6-1

CDR3: ASSLEGGDADTQY
J: TRBJ2-3
V: TRBV5-1

CDR3: ASSLNPAGGNTGELF
J: TRBJ2-2
V: TRBV7-2

CDR3: ASSERGTSGSPGRNEQF
J: TRBJ2-1
V: TRBV6-1

CDR3: ASSRQGTDTQY
J: TRBJ2-3
V: TRBV7-3

CDR3: ASRSPGSSYEQY
J: TRBJ2-7
V: TRBV28

CDR3: ASRLRRNSYEQY
J: TRBJ2-7
V: TRBV27

CDR3: ASSPRNAYNEQF
J: TRBJ2-1
V: TRBV13

CDR3: ASSGVQSGRGYNEQF
J: TRBJ2-1
V: TRBV6-1

CDR3: ASSQAVRGGGNEQF
J: TRBJ2-1
V: TRBV4-3

CDR3: ASSLWQGPTYEQY
J: TRBJ2-7
V: TRBV28

CDR3: ASRGQGVFEAF
J: TRBJ1-1
V: TRBV2

CDR3: ASSQVAGLDYGYT
J: TRBJ1-2
V: TRBV4-3

CDR3: ASSLQVNTEAF
J: TRBJ1-1
V: TRBV6-6

CDR3: ASSLATSGGYEQY
J: TRBJ2-7
V: TRBV7-2

CDR3: ASSYSIIGGGELF
J: TRBJ2-2
V: TRBV6-6

CDR3: ATSSNPGTGNVGYT
J: TRBJ1-2
V: TRBV28